This TCR beta chain was retrieved from a study of blood T cell repertoires in COVID-19 (dated by TCRdb to 2018 to 2021). Describing the broader study: Collaborator samples came from the United States, Italy and Spain and covered acute and convalescent phases of COVID-19. The prospective study material was composed of cDNA or gDNA derived from T cells, B-cell-depleted T cells, or PBMCs. Samples were obtained from the ongoing ImmuneRACE study (first 160 participants) and from 1,254 subjects provided by 6 global collaborators. The repertoires were released in a freely available public database meant as a resource for research on the immune response to SARS-CoV-2. Where HLA class I and class II types were available, the types were taken from metadata supplied by the sample provider, not from assay-based typing. Subjects who had been exposed to COVID-19, were actively infected with it, or had recovered from it provided the deeply sampled blood TCRbeta repertoires that made up the dataset. Nearly every sample came with metadata listing a de-identified subject ID, COVID-19 status, age in years and sex.

Broader findings and caveats from the paper: How much clinical and demographic metadata was included differed by source and by participant, and the metadata was provided uncurated.

For this clone: Which antigen it targets is not known. It has no much larger one-base neighbor in the sample; base qualities were not kept.

Each collaborating institution followed its own protocols to collect whole blood in K2EDTA tubes. For TCRbeta analysis, collaborators shipped samples in one of three forms: frozen whole blood, isolated PBMCs, or DNA extracted from either of those sample types. TCRbeta CDR3 regions were amplified from genomic DNA by means of the immunoSEQ Assay, a bias-controlled multiplex PCR. The published analysis was carried out like this. Nucleated cell counts per sample were estimated from amplification of reference gene primers within the assay. To quantify the absolute abundance of each unique TCRbeta CDR3 rearrangement, sequence reads were collapsed and filtered. For each sample, productive Simpson clonality was calculated as the square root of Simpson's diversity index over productive rearrangements. Drawn from immuneACCESS, this table holds only the in-frame rearrangements with V and J called that TCRdb kept. Clones are partly lost; checked studies trace under half to an unresolved V gene and leave the rest unexplained. V and J calls and clone size are as listed in that table; D and trimming were resolved from the DNA. Counted in this sample were around 200,000 clones; about 88% of them appeared once. The ten largest clonotypes hold about 3% of the sample.

The sequenced sample consisted of peripheral blood. The receptor's source is a man between 35 and 55 years old with active or convalescent COVID-19.

The CDR3 corresponds to CASSLEGDEQFF. The sequenced DNA: TGTGCCAGCAGCCTCGAAGGAGATGAGCAGTTCTTC. The chain is assembled from TRBV11-2 and TRBJ2-1; no D gene can be assigned with confidence. CDR1 and CDR2 were assigned from the germline V gene as SGHAT and FQNNGV. V sheds 5 bases and J sheds 8 bases, leaving 10 bases between their ends. From the cysteine up to the phenylalanine, the CDR3 has a length of 12 residues. Here the CDR3 DNA is all that survives: 36 bases in frame from base 1.